These T cell receptor beta chains were read from a single sample in a study of early T cells in non-severe SARS-CoV-2 infection. TCRdb re-called the 5' RACE reads with MiXCR, one entry per CDR3 protein. The data show roughly 40,000 distinct CDR3 sequences, roughly 4.7% seen once. The sample taken for sequencing was whole blood. The receptors originated from an adult who was a healthcare worker with PCR-confirmed SARS-CoV-2 infection or an uninfected control (not recorded which). Both conserved end residues are part of each CDR3.

J gene	CDR3 length	V gene	CDR3 protein
TRBJ2-7	15	TRBV4-1	CASSQNSAEPYEQYF
TRBJ1-6	14	TRBV7-3	CASSLDGGLSPLHF
TRBJ2-7	14	TRBV5-1	CASSLLGQFYEQYF
TRBJ2-3	14	TRBV27	CASSAQTSTDTQYF
TRBJ2-6	14	TRBV3-1	CASSGFSGANVLTF
TRBJ2-3	17	TRBV5-4	CASSSGSRGAGTDTQYF
TRBJ1-1	14	TRBV29-1	CSVEVWQGETEAFF
TRBJ2-3	14	TRBV12-5	CASGYSGGADTQYF
TRBJ1-4	15	TRBV7-9	CASRPTEGRNRKLFF
TRBJ2-5	13	TRBV7-7	CASSLWVAETQYF
TRBJ1-4	16	TRBV20-1	CSARDGTEPTNEKLFF
TRBJ1-2	11	TRBV29-1	CSSWGGYGYTF
TRBJ2-3	16	TRBV20-1	CSARDLDRGGTDTQYF
TRBJ2-1	15	TRBV27	CASSSPGSSYNEQFF
TRBJ2-1	13	TRBV30	CAWSVDAYNEQFF
TRBJ1-3	16	TRBV5-1	CASSLAGSDSGNTIYF
TRBJ1-2	18	TRBV19	CASSPDLGVGTRGYGYTF
TRBJ1-6	14	TRBV7-9	CASRETGGSSPLHF
TRBJ1-3	14	TRBV20-1	CSAAKGDSGNTIYF
TRBJ2-1	18	TRBV19	CASSTSALSGAARGEQFF
TRBJ2-1	16	TRBV5-4	CASSRQGTTVYNEQFF
TRBJ2-2	15	TRBV20-1	CSASRAGPNTGELFF
TRBJ2-7	17	TRBV4-3	CASSQVGSGGAVYEQYF
TRBJ2-2	14	TRBV11-3	CASTPTPNTGELFF
TRBJ2-7	15	TRBV6-1	CASRTTSGSFHEQYF
TRBJ1-2	15	TRBV7-2	CASSLGGTGAFGYTF
TRBJ2-1	15	TRBV7-8	CASDSTGTDYNEQFF
TRBJ2-1	16	TRBV3-1	CASSQLAGLQNNEQFF
TRBJ2-3	14	TRBV6-1	CASSAGGGTDTQYF
TRBJ2-7	14	TRBV10-3	CAISVEQSNYEQYF
TRBJ2-3	13	TRBV2	CASTSQGTDTQYF
TRBJ2-4	15	TRBV7-9	CASSPYGTGKNIQYF
TRBJ2-1	11	TRBV11-1	CATYRDNEQFF
TRBJ2-5	12	TRBV20-1	CSASTTQETQYF
TRBJ2-1	16	TRBV12-3/TRBV12-4	CASSPAGTSDYNEQFF
TRBJ2-3	17	TRBV9	CASSASRGRSLTDTQYF
TRBJ2-7	14	TRBV12-3/TRBV12-4	CASSLAGLPYEQYF
TRBJ2-3	18	TRBV6-5	CASSYPPRSGSRTDTQYF
TRBJ2-2	20	TRBV6-2/TRBV6-3	CASSYVEWNFGGRRTGELFF
TRBJ2-7	13	TRBV19	CASSNAGSSEQYF
TRBJ2-2	16	TRBV28	CASITMGGANTGELFF
TRBJ1-1	13	TRBV10-2	CASSESGQVEAFF
TRBJ1-1	13	TRBV10-2	CASSETGNTEAFF
TRBJ1-3	17	TRBV7-2	CASSLVQTGTWGNTIYF
TRBJ2-2	18	TRBV7-9	CASSPGVGGGSNTGELFF
TRBJ2-7	13	TRBV7-6	CASSITQVTEQYF
TRBJ1-1	12	TRBV4-3	CASSNMNTEAFF
TRBJ2-3	15	TRBV20-1	CSARVGQGRTDTQYF
TRBJ2-4	13	TRBV2	CASISLAKNIQYF
TRBJ1-5	16	TRBV7-2	CASSSDYSGGRQPQHF
TRBJ2-5	14	TRBV11-1	CASSFGDSEETQYF